The 27 T cell receptor beta chains listed next were all sequenced from one sample in a study of T cell changes during pregnancy in multiple sclerosis. The data were produced by immunoSEQ multiplex PCR, yet TCRdb's version contains in-frame clones alone and is incomplete. The data contain tens of thousands of clones, around 93% of them singletons. The source material was peripheral blood, sampled before pregnancy. These TCRs come from a female donor with multiple sclerosis, enrolled in a pregnancy study.

The chain recombines TRBV7-3 with TRBJ2-3; D gene uncertain. The germline V and J ends were trimmed by 5 bases and 4 bases, with 10 bases remaining between them. CDR1 and CDR2 from the germline V gene are SGHTA and FQGTGA. The CDR3 contains 13 residues. CDR3 DNA sequence: TGTGCCAGCAGCCTTGGGCCCCCAGATACGCAGTATTTT. Translating it yields CASSLGPPDTQYF.

The CDR3 nucleotides are TGTGCCACCCAAAGACAGGGGAACACTGAAGCTTTCTTT. As protein: CATQRQGNTEAFF. The rearrangement uses TRBV7-8 and TRBJ1-1; 7 bases match TRBD1. This CDR3 is built from 13 residues. Germline V gives CDR1 SGHVS, CDR2 FQNEAQ. V lost 10 bases to trimming and J lost 1 base; unmatched junction nucleotides: 6.

The V call is TRBV5-1, the J call TRBJ2-7; tentative D call: TRBD1 (5 bases). Per germline, CDR1 SGHRS and CDR2 YFSETQ. The CDR3 is made up of 15 amino acids. With 5 bases removed from V and 3 bases from J, the gap between germline ends came to 18 bases. CDR3 sequence: CASSSSRQSFYEQYF. CDR3 DNA sequence: TGCGCCAGCAGTTCCTCGAGACAGAGCTTCTACGAGCAGTACTTC.

This clone was observed once. The chain carries TRBV4-1 and TRBJ2-1; TRBD1 matches 10 bases. The CDR3 runs 13 residues. Germline-derived CDR1 and CDR2 are MGHRA and YSYEKL. The junction had 4 bases not matched to a gene; V was cut back by 6 bases and J by 8 bases. CDR3 region: CASRGQGVYEQFF. The CDR3 DNA follows: TGCGCCAGCAGAGGACAGGGGGTGTATGAGCAGTTCTTC.

The V gene is TRBV6-6, the J gene TRBJ2-2; perhaps TRBD2 as D (6 bases). The CDR3 covers 16 residues. Trimming removed 0 bases from V and 2 bases from J, with 10 bases in between. Germline CDR1 MNHNY, CDR2 SVGAGI (reference sequence). In DNA, the CDR3 is TGTGCCAGCAGTTACTCGGGGGGTACCAACACCGGGGAGCTGTTTTTT. Protein: CASSYSGGTNTGELFF.

J is TRBJ1-2 and V is TRBV2; maybe TRBD1 (5 bases). The germline gives CDR1 SNHLY, CDR2 FYNNEI. The CDR3 is made up of 15 amino acids. V was trimmed by 4 bases and J by 4 bases, leaving 16 bases between them. CDR3 bases: TGTGCCAGCAGTGGTGGCCAGGGAGGTGTCTATGGCTACACCTTC. This codes for CASSGGQGGVYGYTF.

The chain links TRBV6-5 to TRBJ1-1, with D hard to call. The germline CDR1 and CDR2 sequences are MNHEY and SVGAGI. CDR3 size: 14 residues. Trimming cost V 0 bases and J 3 bases, with 8 bases left between them. The CDR3 here is CASSYSRRDTEAFF. In DNA, the CDR3 is TGTGCCAGCAGTTACTCGAGACGGGACACTGAAGCTTTCTTT.

The chain has TRBV25-1 and TRBJ1-2; possible D gene TRBD1, 6 bases. Trimming took off 3 bases at V and 4 bases at J, with 12 bases between the two ends. The CDR3 covers 14 residues. The V gene's germline CDR1 is MGHDK and CDR2 SYGVNS. The CDR3 DNA follows: TGTGCCAGCAGTGATCCAGGGGCTCTCTATGGCTACACCTTC. Translated: CASSDPGALYGYTF.

The chain combines TRBV18 with TRBJ1-1; no definite D call. CDR1 and CDR2 from the germline V gene are KGHSH and LQKENI. Trimming removed 4 bases from V and 4 bases from J, with 4 bases in between. The CDR3 covers 11 residues. The CDR3 reads CASSRSTEAFF. The CDR3 coding sequence is TGTGCCAGCTCACGTAGCACTGAAGCTTTCTTT. The full variable domain, in which reference TRBV18 and TRBJ1-1 provide the parts outside the CDR3, is NAGVMQNPRHLVRRRGQEARLRCSPMKGHSHVYWYRQLPEEGLKFMVYLQKENIIDESGMPKERFSAEFPKEGPSILRIQQVVRGDSAAYFCASSRSTEAFFGQGTRLTVV.

This chain links TRBV7-6 with TRBJ2-2, with 8 positions matching TRBD1. This CDR3 has 16 amino acids. Germline-derived CDR1 and CDR2 are SGHVS and FNYEAQ. V lost 1 base, J lost 5 bases, and 6 bases stayed unmatched. CDR3 DNA: TGTGCCAGCAGCTTAGGTCCAGGGGGCAATACCGGGGAGCTGTTTTTT. It encodes CASSLGPGGNTGELFF.

The gene calls are TRBV5-1 and TRBJ2-7, with TRBD2 matching over 9 bases. Germline V gene lookup returns CDR1 SGHRS and CDR2 YFSETQ. The ends lost 0 bases at V and 3 bases at J; junction bases unmatched: 7. The CDR3 length is 16 residues. In DNA form, the CDR3 reads TGCGCCAGCAGCTTGGGCGGAGGTAGCGGGAGCTACGAGCAGTACTTC. Its protein product is CASSLGGGSGSYEQYF.

CDR3 region: CASSYSTSGFTDTQYF. The DNA of the CDR3 is TGTGCCAGCAGTTACTCAACTAGCGGATTCACAGATACGCAGTATTTT. J is TRBJ2-3 and V is TRBV6-5; 8 bases line up with TRBD2. This CDR3 region has 16 residues. The V segment lost 0 bases and the J segment 2 bases; nucleotides outside the gene matches: 4. Germline CDR1 is MNHEY and CDR2 is SVGAGI.

The V gene is TRBV28, the J gene TRBJ2-3, with 11 bases identical to TRBD2. CDR3 size: 16 residues. V shed 5 bases and J 1 base; nucleotides not matched to a gene: 5. Germline V gives CDR1 MDHEN, CDR2 SYDVKM. This chain's CDR3 is CASSRLGLAGTDTQYF. The CDR3 DNA reads as TGTGCCAGCAGTCGACTGGGACTAGCGGGCACAGATACGCAGTATTTT.

V usage is TRBV7-6 and J usage is TRBJ1-1; tentative D call: TRBD1 (6 bases). Trimming shortened V by 4 bases and J by 6 bases, and 15 bases separated the two germline ends. Germline values: CDR1 SGHVS, CDR2 FNYEAQ. The CDR3 covers 14 residues. CDR3 amino acids: CASSSIQGLAEAFF. CDR3 sequence (DNA): TGTGCCAGCAGCTCAATACAGGGCCTGGCTGAAGCTTTCTTT.

The V gene is TRBV5-1, the J gene TRBJ1-6; D unclear. The CDR3 covers 16 residues. The germline V gene encodes CDR1 SGHRS and CDR2 YFSETQ. Trimming left V 4 bases short and J 9 bases short, with 20 bases between. CDR3 DNA: TGCGCCAGCAGCCCGGGGTCGGACTTCTTCCTTTCACCCCTCCACTTT. Amino acids: CASSPGSDFFLSPLHF.

The rearrangement joins TRBV4-2 to TRBJ2-3, with 7 nucleotides matching TRBD1. Germline CDR1 and CDR2: LGHNA and YNFKEQ. Trimming cost V 0 bases and J 0 bases; bases outside gene matches: 6. The CDR3 contains 17 residues. The CDR3 DNA sequence: TGTGCCAGCAGCCAAGAGTGGCCGGGACAGAGCACAGATACGCAGTATTTT. It codes for CASSQEWPGQSTDTQYF.

The J gene is TRBJ1-3, the V gene TRBV27, with D tentatively TRBD1 (5 bases). Germline V gene lookup returns CDR1 MNHEY and CDR2 SMNVEV (reference sequence). The CDR3 loop spans 17 amino acids. Deletions cut 5 bases from V and 0 bases from J, with 17 bases between. CDR3 coding DNA: TGTGCCAGCAGTCCCTCCCCGGGGGGATTCTCTGGAAACACCATATATTTT. Translating gives CASSPSPGGFSGNTIYF.

The V gene is TRBV6-5, the J gene TRBJ2-7; 10 bases line up with TRBD1. This CDR3 region has 13 residues. Germline V gives CDR1 MNHEY, CDR2 SVGAGI. With 6 bases clipped from V and 3 bases from J, the junction kept 2 bases outside the gene matches. CDR3 in DNA: TGTGCCAGCAGGGGACAGGGGAACTACGAGCAGTACTTC. Its translation is CASRGQGNYEQYF.

The chain combines TRBV27 with TRBJ2-1; 12 bases are a match to TRBD2. Trimming took 5 bases from V and 6 from J; bases not matched to a gene: 8. The CDR3 has 16 amino acids. Germline V CDR1 and CDR2: MNHEY, SMNVEV (reference sequence). This CDR3 is CASSAWTSGIPNEQFF. In DNA, the CDR3 is TGTGCCAGCAGTGCTTGGACTAGCGGGATCCCCAATGAGCAGTTCTTC.

The V and J genes are TRBV6-1 and TRBJ1-3, with D maybe TRBD1 (5 bases). Germline-derived CDR1 and CDR2 are MNHNS and SASEGT. V lost 6 bases, J lost 4 bases, and 16 bases lay in between. The length of the CDR3 is 15 residues. CDR3 protein: CASSPWEGSGNTIYF. CDR3 sequence (DNA): TGTGCCAGCAGCCCTTGGGAGGGGTCCGGAAACACCATATATTTT.

This chain links TRBV6-5 with TRBJ2-2; possibly TRBD1 for D (6 bases). The CDR3 consists of 14 residues. CDR1 is MNHEY and CDR2 is SVGAGI in the germline V gene. The germline V and J ends were trimmed by 6 bases and 5 bases, with 13 bases remaining between them. The CDR3 spells CASRRTVGTGELFF. In DNA form, the CDR3 reads TGTGCCAGCAGAAGGACAGTCGGAACCGGGGAGCTGTTTTTT.

The V gene is TRBV7-3, the J gene TRBJ2-3; no definite D call. V gave up 8 bases and J gave up 0 bases, with 6 bases separating them. The germline V gene encodes CDR1 SGHTA and CDR2 FQGTGA. The length of the CDR3 is 12 residues. CDR3 sequence: CASSPSTDTQYF. Here the CDR3 DNA reads TGTGCCAGCTCTCCTAGCACAGATACGCAGTATTTT.

The chain combines TRBV2 with TRBJ2-4; 9 bases map to TRBD2. V lost 1 base and J lost 4; bases outside the gene matches: 2. Germline loops: CDR1 SNHLY, CDR2 FYNNEI. This CDR3 has 15 residues. The CDR3 coding sequence is TGTGCCAGCAGTGAAGGGCTAGCGGGGAAAAACATTCAGTACTTC. It encodes CASSEGLAGKNIQYF.

This clone showed up just once. The CDR3 region is CASSLGGGQGARNTEAFF. CDR3 sequence (DNA): TGTGCCAGCAGCTTAGGGGGGGGACAGGGGGCAAGGAACACTGAAGCTTTCTTT. The V gene is TRBV7-9, the J gene TRBJ1-1; the match to TRBD1 covers 12 bases. J lost 1 base, V lost 1 base, and 7 bases had no gene match. This CDR3 contains 18 residues. Per the germline V gene, CDR1 is SEHNR and CDR2 is FQNEAQ (reference sequence).

This rearrangement joins TRBV6-1 to TRBJ2-1; possibly TRBD1 for D (7 bases). The CDR3 covers 17 residues. Germline loops: CDR1 MNHNS, CDR2 SASEGT. Trimming took 1 base from V and 6 from J, leaving 19 bases between them. CDR3 amino acids: CASSEVALIQGGNEQFF. The CDR3 DNA reads as TGTGCCAGCAGTGAAGTAGCCCTAATCCAGGGGGGCAATGAGCAGTTCTTC.

The gene calls are TRBV28 and TRBJ1-5; tentative D call: TRBD1 (6 bases). Germline loops: CDR1 MDHEN, CDR2 SYDVKM. The CDR3 loop spans 13 amino acids. V gave up 6 bases and J gave up 6 bases, with 12 bases separating them. Here the CDR3 reads CASRSGGRQPQHF. CDR3 bases: TGTGCCAGCAGGTCGGGGGGCCGTCAGCCCCAGCATTTT.

The chain couples TRBV10-3 to TRBJ2-1, with D possibly matching TRBD1 (6 bases). Per germline, CDR1 ENHRY and CDR2 SYGVKD. Trimming pared 5 bases from V and 0 bases from J, leaving 11 bases between. The CDR3 consists of 15 residues. DNA for the CDR3: TGTGCCATCAGTACCCGACAGGACTCCTACAATGAGCAGTTCTTC. Protein sequence: CAISTRQDSYNEQFF.